Each of the 20 T cell receptor beta chains below was sequenced from the same sample in a study of CD8+CD57+ T cells in acquired aplastic anemia. For sequencing, patients were chosen who had shown expansion of CD8+CD57+ cells by flow cytometry. TCR beta VDJ and CDR3 profiles were obtained from a genomic DNA template. TCRdb passed the reads through MiXCR, listing each CDR3 protein once. The repertoire holds 75,000 to 100,000 distinct CDR3 sequences, 55% to 75% seen once, with 50% to 70% in the top ten. The sequenced material came from sorted CD4+, CD8+, or CD8+CD57+ T cells (not recorded which) from PBMCs. Receptors originate from a human donor with aplastic anemia.

The chain recombines TRBV7-2 with TRBJ2-3; a possible D gene is TRBD1 (5 bases). CDR1 and CDR2 from the germline V gene are SGHTA and FQGNSA. The CDR3 has 12 residues. Trimming pared 5 bases from V and 6 bases from J, leaving 9 bases between. This CDR3 reads CASSQKGDTQYF. In nucleotides, the CDR3 is TGTGCCAGCAGCCAAAAGGGGGATACGCAGTATTTT.

This chain links TRBV14 with TRBJ1-6; D not certain. This CDR3 has 14 amino acids. Trimming cost V 1 base and J 5 bases, with 6 bases left between them. The germline CDR1 and CDR2 sequences are SGHDN and FVKESK. In DNA form, the CDR3 reads TGTGCCAGCAGCCAAGTCCACAATAATTCACCCCTCCACTTT. Its translation: CASSQVHNNSPLHF.

The rearrangement joins TRBV7-6 to TRBJ1-1; D remains unclear. V shed 5 bases and J shed 4 bases, with 8 bases lying between them. Germline-derived CDR1 and CDR2 are SGHVS and FNYEAQ. This CDR3 is built from 12 residues. CDR3 sequence (DNA): TGTGCCAGCAGCCTATTAGGCACTGAAGCTTTCTTT. Translating gives CASSLLGTEAFF. The full variable domain, with the rest looked up from reference TRBV7-6 and TRBJ1-1, is GAGVSQSPRYKVTKRGQDVALRCDPISGHVSLYWYRQALGQGPEFLTYFNYEAQQDKSGLPNDRFSAERPEGSISTLTIQRTEQRDSAMYRCASSLLGTEAFFGQGTRLTVV.

The chain has TRBV20-1 and TRBJ2-3, with TRBD2 matching 10 bases. The junction had 13 bases not matched to a gene; V was cut back by 7 bases and J by 3 bases. Germline assignment: CDR1 DFQATT and CDR2 SNEGSKA (reference sequence). The CDR3 consists of 16 residues. CDR3 bases: TGCAGTGGCGAGTATTGGGGACTAGCGAAGACAGATACGCAGTATTTT. Translating it yields CSGEYWGLAKTDTQYF.

This clonotype was seen a single time. The chain carries TRBV20-1 and TRBJ2-1, with 7 positions matching TRBD1. The V segment lost 4 bases and the J segment 5 bases; nucleotides outside the gene matches: 8. The CDR3 covers 14 residues. The germline gives CDR1 DFQATT, CDR2 SNEGSKA (reference sequence). The CDR3 is CSATRTGGDNEQFF. As DNA, the CDR3 is TGCAGTGCTACCCGGACAGGTGGGGACAATGAGCAGTTCTTC.

The rearrangement joins TRBV29-1 to TRBJ2-2; D remains unclear. V was cut by 5 bases and J by 5 bases, with 6 bases left in between. The CDR3 has 11 amino acids. Germline-derived CDR1 and CDR2 are SQVTM and ANQGSEA. The CDR3 region has the DNA TGCAGCGTTCATGTTACCGGGGAGCTGTTTTTT. Amino acids: CSVHVTGELFF.

Notes on this clonotype: Sequence at one end of the junction differs from germline and may be a read error. The chain carries TRBV20-1 and TRBJ2-3; TRBD2 matches at 13 bases. This CDR3 has 13 amino acids. Germline V gene lookup returns CDR1 DFQATT and CDR2 SNEGSKA (reference sequence). The CDR3 bases are TGCAGTGTGATGGGGACTAGCGGGATTCGAGCCGGTTTT. Protein: CSVMGTSGIRAGF.

This clonotype was counted a few times. The gene calls are TRBV20-1 and TRBJ2-3, with D uncertain. V dropped 6 bases and J dropped 5 bases, with 6 bases sitting between them. CDR1 is DFQATT and CDR2 is SNEGSKA in the germline V gene (reference sequence). The CDR3 extends over 10 amino acids. CDR3 nucleotide sequence: TGCAGTGCACTTCGAGATACGCAGTATTTT. It codes for CSALRDTQYF.

V gene TRBV6-1 combines with J gene TRBJ1-6, with unresolved D. V lost 7 bases, J lost 5 bases, and 21 bases lay in between. Germline values: CDR1 MNHNS, CDR2 SASEGT. The CDR3 runs to 17 residues. The CDR3 DNA reads as TGTGCCAGCAAAAGGTCCCGTACGGACCTTGATAATTCACCCCTCCACTTT. It is translated as CASKRSRTDLDNSPLHF.

The CDR3 bases are TGCAGTGCTAGAGAGGGACAGGGTCATGAAAAACTGTTTTTT. Its protein is CSAREGQGHEKLFF. J is TRBJ1-4 and V is TRBV20-1; 9 nucleotides line up with TRBD1. Per the germline V gene, CDR1 is DFQATT and CDR2 is SNEGSKA (reference sequence). This CDR3 contains 14 residues. The V segment lost 0 bases and the J segment 6 bases; nucleotides outside the gene matches: 2.

Comment on this clonotype: A read error may produce the germline difference seen at one junction end. CDR3: CASSTPPVAGAYEQYF. The CDR3 region has the DNA TGTGCCAGCAGTACCCCCCCGGTAGCGGGGGCTTACGAGCAGTACTTC. The chain is built from TRBV10-3 and TRBJ2-7; TRBD2 matches 9 bases. CDR3 length: 16 amino acids. The germline CDR1 and CDR2 sequences are ENHRY and SYGVKD.

The chain uses TRBV10-3 and TRBJ2-1; either TRBD1 or TRBD2 may supply D (5 bases each). Deletions cut 3 bases from V and 2 bases from J, with 14 bases between. This CDR3 has 16 amino acids. From germline, CDR1 is ENHRY and CDR2 SYGVKD. DNA of the CDR3: TGTGCCATCAGTGATTACCGGGACGGAACCTACAATGAGCAGTTCTTC. This translates into CAISDYRDGTYNEQFF.

The gene calls are TRBV20-1 and TRBJ1-1; D gene uncertain. Per the germline V gene, CDR1 is DFQATT and CDR2 is SNEGSKA (reference sequence). V was trimmed by 6 bases and J by 8 bases, leaving 25 bases between them. This CDR3 has 15 residues. CDR3 sequence: CSARVHGGGREEAFF. DNA of the CDR3: TGCAGTGCGCGGGTTCACGGAGGTGGACGAGAGGAAGCTTTCTTT.

In this sample, this clonotype turned up a few times. V is TRBV24-1 and J is TRBJ2-3, with TRBD1 as a possible D gene (6 bases). V lost 5 bases and J 3 bases, leaving 14 bases between the germline ends. CDR3 size: 15 residues. Germline V lookup: CDR1 KGHDR, CDR2 SFDVKD. CDR3 in amino acids: CATSARDMRTDTQYF. The CDR3 DNA follows: TGTGCCACCAGTGCACGGGACATGAGGACAGATACGCAGTATTTT.

Many counts were recorded for this clonotype. This chain uses TRBV7-6 with TRBJ2-1; D is unclear. The germline gives CDR1 SGHVS, CDR2 FNYEAQ. This CDR3 region has 15 residues. V lost 1 base and J 0 bases, leaving 7 bases between the germline ends. The DNA of the CDR3 is TGTGCCAGCAGCTTAGTAGTAGACTCCTACAATGAGCAGTTCTTC. Its translation is CASSLVVDSYNEQFF.

This clonotype was observed a few times. The rearrangement links TRBV25-1 to TRBJ1-1; maybe TRBD1 (5 bases). The CDR3 has 14 amino acids. Between the trimmed V and J ends, which lost 6 bases and 4 bases, there was a span of 15 bases. The germline gives CDR1 MGHDK, CDR2 SYGVNS. CDR3: CASRSQGLSTEAFF. The CDR3, as DNA: TGTGCCAGCAGATCGCAGGGCCTGAGCACTGAAGCTTTCTTT.

V gene TRBV7-9 combines with J gene TRBJ2-5, with 7 nucleotides matching TRBD2. V trimming: 2 bases; J trimming: 3 bases; junction bases outside the gene matches: 6. CDR1 and CDR2 from the germline V gene are SEHNR and FQNEAQ (reference sequence). The CDR3 is 15 residues long. This CDR3 reads CASSLKAGVKETQYF. For the CDR3, the DNA is TGTGCCAGCAGCTTAAAGGCGGGAGTCAAAGAGACCCAGTACTTC.

CDR3 sequence reads: CASTTGHPKDYEQYF. CDR3 DNA sequence: TGTGCCAGCACCACGGGACACCCAAAGGACTACGAGCAGTACTTC. The rearrangement uses TRBV7-9 and TRBJ2-7; TRBD1 is a possible D gene (6 bases). CDR1 and CDR2 (germline): SEHNR, FQNEAQ (reference sequence). Trimming removed 7 bases at V and 3 bases at J, with 19 bases between. This CDR3 has 15 residues.

The V and J genes are TRBV10-3 and TRBJ2-2; TRBD1 matches at 8 bases. This CDR3 contains 16 residues. Germline V gene sequence: CDR1 ENHRY, CDR2 SYGVKD. The ends lost 6 bases at V and 2 bases at J; junction bases unmatched: 8. This chain's CDR3 is CAIRDSGTGNTGELFF. Written as DNA, the CDR3 is TGTGCCATCAGGGATTCCGGGACAGGTAACACCGGGGAGCTGTTTTTT.

This clonotype was seen a handful of times. V gene TRBV2 combines with J gene TRBJ1-1; 7 bases map to TRBD1. V was pared by 5 bases and J by 5 bases, with 2 bases of the junction left unmatched. From germline, CDR1 is SNHLY and CDR2 FYNNEI. The CDR3 spans 12 residues. CDR3 sequence reads: CASSSTGTEAFF. The CDR3 coding sequence is TGTGCCAGCAGTTCGACAGGGACTGAAGCTTTCTTT.